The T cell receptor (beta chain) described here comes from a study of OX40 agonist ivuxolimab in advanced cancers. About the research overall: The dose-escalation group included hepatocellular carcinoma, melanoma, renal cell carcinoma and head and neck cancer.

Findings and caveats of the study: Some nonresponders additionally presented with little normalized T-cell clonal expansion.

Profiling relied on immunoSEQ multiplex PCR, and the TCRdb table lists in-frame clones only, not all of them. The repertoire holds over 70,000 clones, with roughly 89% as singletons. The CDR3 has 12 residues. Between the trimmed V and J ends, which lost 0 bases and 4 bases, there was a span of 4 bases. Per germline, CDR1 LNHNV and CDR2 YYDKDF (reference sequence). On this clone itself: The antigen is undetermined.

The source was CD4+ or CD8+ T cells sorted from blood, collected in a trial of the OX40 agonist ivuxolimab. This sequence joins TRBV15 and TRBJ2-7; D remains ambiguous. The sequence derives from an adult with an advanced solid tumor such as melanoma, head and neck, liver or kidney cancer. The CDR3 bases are TGTGCCACCAGCAGAGAAAATTACGAGCAGTACTTC. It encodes CATSRENYEQYF.